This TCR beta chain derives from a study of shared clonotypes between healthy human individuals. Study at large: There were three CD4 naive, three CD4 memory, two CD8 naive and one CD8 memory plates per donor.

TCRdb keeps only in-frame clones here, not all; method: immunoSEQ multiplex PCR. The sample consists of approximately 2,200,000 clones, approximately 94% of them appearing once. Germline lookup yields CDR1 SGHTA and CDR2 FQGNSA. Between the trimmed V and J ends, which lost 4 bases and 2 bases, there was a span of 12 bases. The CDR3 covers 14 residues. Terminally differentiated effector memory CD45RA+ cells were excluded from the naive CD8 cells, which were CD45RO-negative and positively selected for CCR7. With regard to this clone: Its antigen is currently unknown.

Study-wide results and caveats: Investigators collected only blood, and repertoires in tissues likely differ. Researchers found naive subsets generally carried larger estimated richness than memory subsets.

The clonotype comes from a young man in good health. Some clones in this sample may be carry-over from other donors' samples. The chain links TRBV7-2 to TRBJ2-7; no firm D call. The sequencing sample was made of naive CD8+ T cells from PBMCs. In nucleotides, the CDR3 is TGTGCCAGCAGCTCGTACGACCTGCCCTACGAGCAGTACTTC. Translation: CASSSYDLPYEQYF.